This passage covers 3 T cell receptor beta chains from one sample sequenced in a study of post-analysis software for immune sequencing data. These receptors lack a known antigen. Study-level results: Five TRBV segments, including TRBV5-6, TRBV5-1 and TRBV20-1, were more frequent in patients than controls.

Libraries were made from TCR beta cDNA, and they carried unique molecular identifiers. TCRdb re-derived calls from the PCR reads in MiXCR, one entry per CDR3 protein. The sample contains 650,000 to 900,000 distinct CDR3 sequences, just over 45% of which appear only once. The sequenced material came from blood. Receptor source: a girl aged 5 to 17 with multiple sclerosis.

This clonotype was seen only a few times. The chain couples TRBV15 to TRBJ2-1, with unresolved D. Germline loops: CDR1 LNHNV, CDR2 YYDKDF (reference sequence). V lost 0 bases, J lost 6 bases, and 3 bases lay in between. CDR3 length: 12 residues. CDR3 protein: CATSREANEQFF. DNA for the CDR3: TGTGCCACCAGCAGAGAGGCCAATGAGCAGTTCTTC.

V is TRBV29-1 and J is TRBJ1-1; TRBD1 might be the D (5 bases). Germline CDR1 and CDR2: SQVTM and ANQGSEA. V gave up 3 bases and J gave up 1 base, with 12 bases separating them. The CDR3 consists of 14 residues. The DNA of the CDR3 is TGCAGCGTTGAGCCACAGACAGAGAACACTGAAGCTTTCTTT. It is translated as CSVEPQTENTEAFF.

This clonotype has more than one count but fewer than ten. The gene calls are TRBV11-2 and TRBJ2-7, with D possibly being TRBD1 (6 bases). The CDR3 runs 14 residues. The germline gives CDR1 SGHAT, CDR2 FQNNGV. V was shortened by 5 bases and J by 2 bases, with 13 bases between the two germline ends. The CDR3 reads CASSPPGVAYEQYF. The DNA for the CDR3 is TGTGCCAGCAGCCCCCCAGGGGTCGCCTACGAGCAGTACTTC.